What follows are 9 T cell receptor beta chains derived from one specimen sequenced in a study of CD8 T cells in Susac syndrome. Random hexamers served to reverse transcribe roughly 0.45 to 1 ug RNA. MiXCR, run by TCRdb on the immunoSEQ multiplex PCR reads, gives a single entry per CDR3 protein. The sample carries about 240,000 distinct CDR3 sequences, almost 97% recorded once. Input material: CD4+ T cells from PBMCs. The receptor set was obtained from a human donor with Susac syndrome.

The CDR3 bases are TGCAGTGCTAGGTCTAGCGGGACCACAGATACGCAGTATTTT. Translated: CSARSSGTTDTQYF. The gene calls are TRBV20-1 and TRBJ2-3; 9 bases are a match to TRBD2. Germline V gene sequence: CDR1 DFQATT, CDR2 SNEGSKA (reference sequence). V was pared by 3 bases and J by 2 bases, with 3 bases of the junction left unmatched. This CDR3 comprises 14 residues.

The J gene is TRBJ2-1, the V gene TRBV28; no reliable D call. Trimming shortened V by 4 bases and J by 7 bases, and 11 bases separated the two germline ends. The CDR3 is 13 residues long. Germline CDR1 MDHEN, CDR2 SYDVKM. The CDR3: CASSYVVPNEQFF. The CDR3, as DNA: TGTGCCAGCAGTTATGTAGTTCCTAATGAGCAGTTCTTC.

This chain links TRBV3-1 with TRBJ2-7; the match to TRBD1 covers 8 bases. After removal of 2 bases from V and 6 bases from J, the junction contained 3 bases not matched to a gene. Germline CDR1 is LGHDT and CDR2 is YNNKEL (reference sequence). The CDR3 length is 13 residues. CDR3 residues: CASSQTGQGEQYF. The CDR3 bases are TGTGCCAGCAGCCAAACTGGACAGGGCGAGCAGTACTTC.

The chain uses TRBV3-1 and TRBJ1-2; D is unresolved. This CDR3 region has 15 residues. Trimming shortened V by 0 bases and J by 7 bases, and 15 bases separated the two germline ends. CDR1 LGHDT and CDR2 YNNKEL come from the germline V gene (reference sequence). The CDR3 loop is CASSQEGSQRGGYTF. CDR3 bases: TGTGCCAGCAGCCAAGAGGGGTCGCAACGAGGTGGCTACACCTTC. The variable domain in full, completed from reference TRBV3-1 and TRBJ1-2, reads DTAVSQTPKYLVTQMGNDKSIKCEQNLGHDTMYWYKQDSKKFLKIMFSYNNKELIINETVPNRFSPKSPDKAHLNLHINSLELGDSAVYFCASSQEGSQRGGYTFGSGTRLTVV.

This clonotype was counted once. This sequence joins TRBV30 and TRBJ1-5; D call uncertain. Looked up from germline, CDR1 is GTSNPN and CDR2 is SVGIG (reference sequence). CDR3 length: 13 residues. Trimming took 4 bases from V and 0 from J, leaving 7 bases between them. CDR3 in amino acids: CAWNGVSNQPQHF. CDR3 in DNA: TGTGCCTGGAACGGCGTTAGCAATCAGCCCCAGCATTTT.

This clonotype was observed once. The chain couples TRBV15 to TRBJ1-2; D gene unclear. V was cut by 1 base and J by 5 bases, with 8 bases left in between. The CDR3 has 13 residues. Germline loops: CDR1 LNHNV, CDR2 YYDKDF (reference sequence). CDR3 in DNA: TGTGCCACCAGCAGAGTAAGGGATTATGGCTACACCTTC. Residues: CATSRVRDYGYTF.

The chain uses TRBV6-2 or TRBV6-3 and TRBJ2-5; tentatively, D is TRBD1 (6 bases). Germline values: CDR1 MNHEY, CDR2 SVGEGT. The CDR3 covers 14 residues. V gave up 2 bases and J gave up 5 bases, with 12 bases separating them. This CDR3 reads CASSYQGISETQYF. In DNA, the CDR3 is TGTGCCAGCAGTTACCAGGGGATAAGTGAGACCCAGTACTTC.

This clonotype appeared a single time. The chain combines TRBV3-1 with TRBJ2-1; TRBD2 is a possible D gene (6 bases). Germline lookup yields CDR1 LGHDT and CDR2 YNNKEL (reference sequence). The CDR3 sequence is 13 residues long. V lost 3 bases, J lost 9 bases, and 12 bases lay in between. The chain's CDR3 is CASSQQLATEQFF. In DNA, the CDR3 is TGTGCCAGCAGCCAGCAACTAGCCACTGAGCAGTTCTTC.

In DNA, the CDR3 is TGTGCCAGCAGCTACAGGGGCTCAGGGGTTAACGAGCAGTACTTC. Translation gives CASSYRGSGVNEQYF. The chain combines TRBV3-1 with TRBJ2-7; 7 nucleotides agree with TRBD1. Germline V CDR1 and CDR2: LGHDT, YNNKEL (reference sequence). Germline trimming cut 5 bases from V and 5 bases from J; bases unmatched to any gene: 12. The length of the CDR3 is 15 residues.